The T cell receptor (beta chain) described here comes from a study of blood T cells in healthy people across ages. The V gene lost 3 bases and the J gene lost 1 base, with 16 bases spanning the gap. The CDR3 extends over 16 amino acids. In its sample, this clonotype was seen once. Sample-barcoded 5' priming and a J-beta primer mix drove a second PCR of 7 to 11 cycles. In TCRdb, the 5' RACE reads were re-called with MiXCR into one record per CDR3 protein. The sample carries roughly 800,000 distinct CDR3 sequences, 58% recorded once. The sequencing sample was made of blood. The V and J genes are TRBV12-3 or TRBV12-4 and TRBJ2-7; tentatively, D is TRBD1 (5 bases). The receptor was derived from a man aged 25 to 40 in good health. CDR3 sequence reads: CASSFTPWGRSYEQYF. CDR3 in DNA: TGTGCCAGCAGTTTTACCCCATGGGGCAGGTCCTACGAGCAGTACTTC.